This TCR beta chain was observed in a study of T-cell memory formation after mild COVID-19. TCRdb passed the 5' RACE reads through MiXCR, listing each CDR3 protein once. The table includes 500,000 to 550,000 distinct CDR3 sequences, about 20% detected once. This clonotype was found many times. With 1 base removed from V and 2 bases from J, the gap between germline ends came to 6 bases. Germline values: CDR1 SGHDT, CDR2 YYEEEE. CDR3 length equals 13 residues. This chain links TRBV5-6 with TRBJ2-5; no firm D call. The receptor comes from an adult woman who had mild COVID-19 (a few samples of this study predate the infection). Cell type and time point are not known. The specimen sequenced was PBMCs or a T cell subset sorted from them (not recorded which). As DNA, the CDR3 is TGTGCCAGCAGCTTGAGGGTTCAAGAGACCCAGTACTTC. Its protein is CASSLRVQETQYF.